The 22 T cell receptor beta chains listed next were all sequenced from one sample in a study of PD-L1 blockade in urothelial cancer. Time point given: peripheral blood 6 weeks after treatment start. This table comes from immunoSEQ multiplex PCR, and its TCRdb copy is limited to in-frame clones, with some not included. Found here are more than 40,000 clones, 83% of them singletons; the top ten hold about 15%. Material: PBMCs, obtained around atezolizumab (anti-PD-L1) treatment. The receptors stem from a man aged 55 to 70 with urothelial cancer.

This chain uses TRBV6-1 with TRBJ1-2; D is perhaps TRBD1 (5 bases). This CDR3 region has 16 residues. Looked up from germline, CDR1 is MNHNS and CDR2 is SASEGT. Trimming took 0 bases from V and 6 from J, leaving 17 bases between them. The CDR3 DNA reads TGTGCCAGCAGTGAAGCGGGTCAGGGTTGGAAGAATGGCTACACCTTC. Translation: CASSEAGQGWKNGYTF.

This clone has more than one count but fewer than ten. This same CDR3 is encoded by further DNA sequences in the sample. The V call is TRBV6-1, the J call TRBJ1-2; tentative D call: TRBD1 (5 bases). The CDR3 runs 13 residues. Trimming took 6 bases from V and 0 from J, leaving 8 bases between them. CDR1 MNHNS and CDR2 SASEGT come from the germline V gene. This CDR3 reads CASSATANYGYTF. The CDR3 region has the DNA TGTGCCAGCAGCGCGACAGCTAACTATGGCTACACCTTC.

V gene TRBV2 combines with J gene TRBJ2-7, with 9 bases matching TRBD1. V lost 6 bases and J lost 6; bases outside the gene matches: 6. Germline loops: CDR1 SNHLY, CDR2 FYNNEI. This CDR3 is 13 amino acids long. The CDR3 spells CASSQDRGSEQYF. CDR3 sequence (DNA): TGTGCCAGCAGCCAGGACAGGGGAAGCGAGCAGTACTTC.

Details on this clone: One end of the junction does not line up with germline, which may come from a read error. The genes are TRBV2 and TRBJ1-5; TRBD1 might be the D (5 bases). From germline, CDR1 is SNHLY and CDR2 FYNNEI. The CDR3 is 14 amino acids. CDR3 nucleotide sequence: TGTGCCAGCAGTGAGAGGTGGGGCAATCAGTCCCAGCATTTT. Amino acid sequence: CASSERWGNQSQHF.

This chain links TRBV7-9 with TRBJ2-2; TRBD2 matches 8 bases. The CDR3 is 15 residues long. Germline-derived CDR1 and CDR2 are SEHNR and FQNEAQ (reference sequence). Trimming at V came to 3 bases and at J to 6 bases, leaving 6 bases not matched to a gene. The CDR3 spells CASSLTGGPAGELFF. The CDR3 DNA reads TGTGCCAGCAGCTTGACGGGGGGGCCTGCCGGGGAGCTGTTTTTT.

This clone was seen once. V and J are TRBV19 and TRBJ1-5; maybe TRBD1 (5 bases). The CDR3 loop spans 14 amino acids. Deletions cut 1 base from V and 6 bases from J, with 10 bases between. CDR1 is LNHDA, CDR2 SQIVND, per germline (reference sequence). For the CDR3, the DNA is TGTGCCAGTAGTATAGCGGGGGAGGGTCAGCCCCAGCATTTT. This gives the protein CASSIAGEGQPQHF.

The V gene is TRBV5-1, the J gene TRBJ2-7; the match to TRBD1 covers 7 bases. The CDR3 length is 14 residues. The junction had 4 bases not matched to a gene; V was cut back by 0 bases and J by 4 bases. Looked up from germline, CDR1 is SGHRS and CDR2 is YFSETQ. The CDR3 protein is CASSLGDSTYEQYF. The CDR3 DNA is TGCGCCAGCAGCTTGGGGGACAGCACTTACGAGCAGTACTTC.

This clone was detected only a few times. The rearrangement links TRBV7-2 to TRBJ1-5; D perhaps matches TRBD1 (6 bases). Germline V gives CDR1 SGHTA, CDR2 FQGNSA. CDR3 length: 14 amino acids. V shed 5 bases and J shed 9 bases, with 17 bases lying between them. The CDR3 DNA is TGTGCCAGCAGCACCGTGGGACACCGCGCGCCCCAGCATTTT. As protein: CASSTVGHRAPQHF.

The CDR3 loop is CASSHPGQDTNYGYTF. The CDR3 DNA reads TGTGCCAGCAGCCACCCGGGACAGGACACTAACTATGGCTACACCTTC. This chain uses TRBV4-2 with TRBJ1-2; 8 bases map to TRBD1. This CDR3 comprises 16 residues. Germline CDR1 and CDR2: LGHNA and YNFKEQ. Germline trimming cut 3 bases from V and 0 bases from J; bases unmatched to any gene: 6.

CDR3 loop: CASSRDRVSEAFF. The CDR3 DNA reads as TGTGCCAGCAGCCGGGACAGGGTGTCCGAAGCTTTCTTT. The V and J genes are TRBV14 and TRBJ1-1; 9 positions agree with TRBD1. J was trimmed by 8 bases and V by 4 bases; bases with no gene match: 5. Germline-derived CDR1 and CDR2 are SGHDN and FVKESK. CDR3 length equals 13 residues.

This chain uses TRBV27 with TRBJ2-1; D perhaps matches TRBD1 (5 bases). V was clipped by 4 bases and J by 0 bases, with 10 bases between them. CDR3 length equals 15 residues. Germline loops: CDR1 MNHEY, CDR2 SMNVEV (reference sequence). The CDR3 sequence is CASSYRQSSYNEQFF. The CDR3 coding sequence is TGTGCCAGCAGTTACCGACAGTCCTCCTACAATGAGCAGTTCTTC.

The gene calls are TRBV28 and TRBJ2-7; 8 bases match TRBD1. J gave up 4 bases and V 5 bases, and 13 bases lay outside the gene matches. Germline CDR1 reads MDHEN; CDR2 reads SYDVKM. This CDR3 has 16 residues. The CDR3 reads CASSDLESGGAYEQYF. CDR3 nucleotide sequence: TGTGCCAGCAGTGACCTTGAGTCAGGGGGCGCGTACGAGCAGTACTTC.

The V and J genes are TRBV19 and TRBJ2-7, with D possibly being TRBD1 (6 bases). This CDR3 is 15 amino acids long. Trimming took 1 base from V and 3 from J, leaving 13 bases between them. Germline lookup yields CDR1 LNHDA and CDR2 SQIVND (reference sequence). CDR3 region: CASSIGATGFYEQYF. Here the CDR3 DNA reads TGTGCCAGTAGTATAGGAGCGACAGGATTCTACGAGCAGTACTTC.

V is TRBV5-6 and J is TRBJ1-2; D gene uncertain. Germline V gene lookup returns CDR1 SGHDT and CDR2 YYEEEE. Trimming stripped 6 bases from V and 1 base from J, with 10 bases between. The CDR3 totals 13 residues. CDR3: CASTGRINYGYTF. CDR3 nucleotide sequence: TGTGCCAGCACCGGGAGGATTAACTATGGCTACACCTTC.

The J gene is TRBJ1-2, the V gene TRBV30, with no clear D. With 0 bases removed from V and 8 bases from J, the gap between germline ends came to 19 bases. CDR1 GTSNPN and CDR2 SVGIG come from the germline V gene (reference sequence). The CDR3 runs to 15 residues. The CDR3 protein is CAWSVNRWRDRGYTF. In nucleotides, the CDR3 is TGTGCCTGGAGTGTGAATCGATGGAGGGATCGGGGCTACACCTTC. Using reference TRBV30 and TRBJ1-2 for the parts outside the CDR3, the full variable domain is SQTIHQWPATLVQPVGSPLSLECTVEGTSNPNLYWYRQAAGRGLQLLFYSVGIGQISSEVPQNLSASRPQDRQFILSSKKLLLSDSGFYLCAWSVNRWRDRGYTFGSGTRLTVV.

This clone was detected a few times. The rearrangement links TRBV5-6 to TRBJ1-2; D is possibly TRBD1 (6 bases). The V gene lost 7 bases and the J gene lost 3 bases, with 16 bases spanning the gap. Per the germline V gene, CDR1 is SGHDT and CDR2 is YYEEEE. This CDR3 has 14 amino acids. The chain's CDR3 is CASQEGTGYYGYTF. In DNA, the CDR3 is TGTGCCAGCCAGGAAGGTACAGGGTACTATGGCTACACCTTC. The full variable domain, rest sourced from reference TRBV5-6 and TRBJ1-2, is DAGVTQSPTHLIKTRGQQVTLRCSPKSGHDTVSWYQQALGQGPQFIFQYYEEEERQRGNFPDRFSGHQFPNYSSELNVNALLLGDSALYLCASQEGTGYYGYTFGSGTRLTVV.

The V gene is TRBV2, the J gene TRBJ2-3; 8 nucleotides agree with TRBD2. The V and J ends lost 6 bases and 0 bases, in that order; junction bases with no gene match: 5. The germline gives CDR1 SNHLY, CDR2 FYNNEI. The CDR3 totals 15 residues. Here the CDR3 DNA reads TGTGCCAGCAGGGTAGCGGGGACTAGCACAGATACGCAGTATTTT. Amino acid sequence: CASRVAGTSTDTQYF.

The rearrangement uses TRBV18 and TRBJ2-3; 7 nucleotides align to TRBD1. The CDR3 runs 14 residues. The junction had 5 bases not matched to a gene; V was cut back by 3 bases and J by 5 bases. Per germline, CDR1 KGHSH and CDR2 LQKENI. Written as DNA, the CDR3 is TGTGCCAGCTCACCTGACAGGGTGGAAGATACGCAGTATTTT. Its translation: CASSPDRVEDTQYF. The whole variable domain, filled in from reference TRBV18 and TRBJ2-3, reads NAGVMQNPRHLVRRRGQEARLRCSPMKGHSHVYWYRQLPEEGLKFMVYLQKENIIDESGMPKERFSAEFPKEGPSILRIQQVVRGDSAAYFCASSPDRVEDTQYFGPGTRLTVL.

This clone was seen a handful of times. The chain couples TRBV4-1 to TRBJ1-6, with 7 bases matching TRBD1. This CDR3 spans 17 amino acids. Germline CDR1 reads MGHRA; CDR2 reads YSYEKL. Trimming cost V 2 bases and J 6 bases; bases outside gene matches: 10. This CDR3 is CASSQPIQGLINSPLHF. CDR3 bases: TGCGCCAGCAGCCAACCCATACAGGGGCTGATTAATTCACCCCTCCACTTT.

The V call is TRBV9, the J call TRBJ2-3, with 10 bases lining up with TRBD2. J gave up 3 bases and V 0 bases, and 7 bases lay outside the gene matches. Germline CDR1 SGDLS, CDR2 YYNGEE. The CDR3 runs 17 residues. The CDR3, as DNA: TGTGCCAGCAGCGTAGTGCTAGCGGGGGATGGGACAGATACGCAGTATTTT. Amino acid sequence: CASSVVLAGDGTDTQYF.

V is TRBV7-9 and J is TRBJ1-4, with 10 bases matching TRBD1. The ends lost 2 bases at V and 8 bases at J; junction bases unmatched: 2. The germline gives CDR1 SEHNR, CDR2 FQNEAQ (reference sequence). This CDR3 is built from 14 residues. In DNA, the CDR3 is TGTGCCAGCAGCTTACGGGACAGGGGCGAAAAACTGTTTTTT. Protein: CASSLRDRGEKLFF.

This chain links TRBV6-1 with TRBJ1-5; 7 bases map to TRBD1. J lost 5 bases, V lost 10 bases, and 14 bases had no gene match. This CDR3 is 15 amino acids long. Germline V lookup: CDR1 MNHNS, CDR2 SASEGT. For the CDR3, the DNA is TGTGCCACAGACCGGGACAGCAGCGGATATCAGCCCCAGCATTTT. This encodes CATDRDSSGYQPQHF.